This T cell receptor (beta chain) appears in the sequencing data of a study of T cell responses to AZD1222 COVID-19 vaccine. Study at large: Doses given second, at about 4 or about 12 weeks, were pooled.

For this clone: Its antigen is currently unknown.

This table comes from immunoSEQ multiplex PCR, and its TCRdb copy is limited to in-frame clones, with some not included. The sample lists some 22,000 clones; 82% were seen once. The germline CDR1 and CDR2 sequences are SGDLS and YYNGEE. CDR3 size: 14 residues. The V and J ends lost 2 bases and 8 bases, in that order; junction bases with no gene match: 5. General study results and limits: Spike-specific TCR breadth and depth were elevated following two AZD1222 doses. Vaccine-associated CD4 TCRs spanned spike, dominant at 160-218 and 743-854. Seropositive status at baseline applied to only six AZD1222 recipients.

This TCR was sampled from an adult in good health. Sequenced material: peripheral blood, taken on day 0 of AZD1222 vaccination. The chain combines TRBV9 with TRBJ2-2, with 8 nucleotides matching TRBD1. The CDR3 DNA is TGTGCCAGCAGCGTCCAGGGGGCACCGGGGGAGCTGTTTTTT. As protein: CASSVQGAPGELFF. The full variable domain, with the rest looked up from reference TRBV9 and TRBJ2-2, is DSGVTQTPKHLITATGQRVTLRCSPRSGDLSVYWYQQSLDQGLQFLIQYYNGEERAKGNILERFSAQQFPDLHSELNLSSLELGDSALYFCASSVQGAPGELFFGEGSRLTVL.